Following are 27 T cell receptor beta chains from one sample sequenced in a study of OX40 agonist ivuxolimab in advanced cancers. Sequenced by immunoSEQ multiplex PCR; TCRdb stores in-frame clones only, minus some. The top ten clones hold less than 0.35% of a sample with about 79,000 clones, about 90% of them seen once. Sequenced here: CD4+ or CD8+ T cells sorted from blood, sampled in a trial of the OX40 agonist ivuxolimab. The receptors stem from an adult with an advanced solid tumor such as melanoma, head and neck, liver or kidney cancer.

This rearrangement joins TRBV19 to TRBJ2-3; the match to TRBD1 covers 8 bases. The CDR3 contains 18 residues. J gave up 1 base and V 6 bases, and 15 bases lay outside the gene matches. Germline CDR1 LNHDA, CDR2 SQIVND (reference sequence). The CDR3 is CASSNRLTGVGGTDTQYF. CDR3 DNA: TGTGCCAGTAGCAACCGTCTGACAGGGGTGGGGGGCACAGATACGCAGTATTTT.

The rearrangement uses TRBV5-1 and TRBJ2-1; 9 nucleotides line up with TRBD2. CDR1 and CDR2 from the germline V gene are SGHRS and YFSETQ. With V trimmed by 5 bases and J by 4 bases, 7 bases remained unmatched. The CDR3 spans 15 residues. Here the CDR3 reads CASRTLAGNYNEQFF. The CDR3 region has the DNA TGCGCCAGCAGGACCCTAGCGGGGAATTACAATGAGCAGTTCTTC.

The gene calls are TRBV29-1 and TRBJ2-3; D is possibly TRBD1 (5 bases). V was cut by 5 bases and J by 1 base, with 10 bases left in between. Germline V gene lookup returns CDR1 SQVTM and CDR2 ANQGSEA. The CDR3 totals 13 residues. The CDR3 region has the DNA TGCAGCGTTCGGATACAGGGCACAGATACGCAGTATTTT. This translates into CSVRIQGTDTQYF.

This chain connects TRBV10-1 to TRBJ1-1; tentatively, D is TRBD1 (5 bases). The germline V and J ends were trimmed by 2 bases and 8 bases, with 12 bases remaining between them. CDR3 length equals 13 residues. The germline CDR1 and CDR2 sequences are WNHNN and SYGVQD (reference sequence). CDR3: CASSEGGKPEAFF. The DNA for the CDR3 is TGCGCCAGCAGTGAGGGGGGTAAACCCGAAGCTTTCTTT.

The gene calls are TRBV30 and TRBJ1-5; no reliable D call. CDR1 GTSNPN and CDR2 SVGIG come from the germline V gene (reference sequence). Trimming stripped 1 base from V and 3 bases from J, with 7 bases between. The CDR3 has 13 amino acids. This chain's CDR3 is CAWSGSDNQPQHF. DNA of the CDR3: TGTGCCTGGAGTGGGTCCGACAATCAGCCCCAGCATTTT.

This clone was seen just once. The chain is built from TRBV19 and TRBJ2-3; no clear D gene. This CDR3 spans 13 amino acids. Germline assignment: CDR1 LNHDA and CDR2 SQIVND (reference sequence). V was pared by 4 bases and J by 0 bases, with 5 bases between. The CDR3 loop is CASSTQSTDTQYF. In DNA form, the CDR3 reads TGTGCCAGTAGTACCCAGAGCACAGATACGCAGTATTTT.

CDR3 in amino acids: CASTAYRASYETQYF. The CDR3 DNA reads as TGTGCCAGCACCGCGTATCGGGCTAGCTACGAGACCCAGTACTTC. V usage is TRBV7-2 and J usage is TRBJ2-5; a possible D gene is TRBD2 (5 bases). Trimming cost V 7 bases and J 5 bases, with 20 bases left between them. The CDR3 length is 15 residues. From germline, CDR1 is SGHTA and CDR2 FQGNSA.

The V gene is TRBV7-9, the J gene TRBJ2-5, with D perhaps TRBD2 (7 bases). The germline gives CDR1 SEHNR, CDR2 FQNEAQ (reference sequence). The CDR3 spans 13 residues. Trimming pared 5 bases from V and 4 bases from J, leaving 11 bases between. The CDR3 sequence: CASSLGGPETQYF. The CDR3 region has the DNA TGTGCCAGCAGCCTGGGGGGGCCAGAGACCCAGTACTTC.

The chain carries TRBV7-6 and TRBJ2-1, with unresolved D. This CDR3 is 12 amino acids long. Germline V gives CDR1 SGHVS, CDR2 FNYEAQ. V was cut by 3 bases and J by 7 bases, with 7 bases left in between. CDR3 loop: CASSLALNEQFF. CDR3 nucleotides: TGTGCCAGCAGCTTGGCCCTTAATGAGCAGTTCTTC.

This chain connects TRBV6-1 to TRBJ2-7; D is unclear. In germline, CDR1 is MNHNS, CDR2 SASEGT. This CDR3 region has 12 residues. CDR3 loop: CASSEGSYEQYV. In nucleotides, the CDR3 is TGTGCCAGCAGCGAAGGCAGCTACGAGCAGTACGTC.

Concerning this clone itself: Sequence at one end of the junction differs from germline and may be a read error. The chain links TRBV7-7 to TRBJ2-3, with 7 bases lining up with TRBD1. Per the germline V gene, CDR1 is SSHAT and CDR2 is FNYEAQ (reference sequence). The CDR3 is made up of 14 amino acids. The CDR3 sequence: CASSLGQGADTQYF. In nucleotides, the CDR3 is TGTGCTAGCAGCTTAGGTCAGGGGGCAGATACGCAGTATTTT.

The V call is TRBV29-1, the J call TRBJ1-4; weak D call: TRBD1 (5 bases). Germline V gene lookup returns CDR1 SQVTM and CDR2 ANQGSEA. The CDR3 is 13 residues long. The CDR3 sequence: CSASRDASEKLFF. CDR3 DNA: TGCAGTGCATCTCGGGACGCGAGTGAAAAACTGTTTTTT.

This sequence joins TRBV9 and TRBJ1-3, with D unresolved. The CDR3 totals 15 residues. Trimming pared 4 bases from V and 0 bases from J, leaving 11 bases between. Germline CDR1 is SGDLS and CDR2 is YYNGEE. In nucleotides, the CDR3 is TGTGCCAGCAGCCTACAGTATAGCTCTGGAAACACCATATATTTT. Its protein is CASSLQYSSGNTIYF.

This rearrangement joins TRBV28 to TRBJ1-5; a possible D gene is TRBD1 (6 bases). Trimming left V 5 bases short and J 4 bases short, with 9 bases between. The length of the CDR3 is 13 residues. Germline CDR1 and CDR2: MDHEN and SYDVKM. As DNA, the CDR3 is TGTGCCAGCAGTCAGGGGCTAAATCAGCCCCAGCATTTT. Translated: CASSQGLNQPQHF.

The rearrangement uses TRBV19 and TRBJ1-1, with D perhaps TRBD1 (6 bases). Germline values: CDR1 LNHDA, CDR2 SQIVND (reference sequence). Deletions cut 5 bases from V and 3 bases from J, with 25 bases between. There are 18 residues in the CDR3. The CDR3, as DNA: TGTGCCAGTAGTGAAGGACAGAGCCTCTTTTCGGGAGACACTGAAGCTTTCTTT. This gives the protein CASSEGQSLFSGDTEAFF.

This clone was observed a handful of times. The rearrangement uses TRBV25-1 and TRBJ1-5, with a possible D match to TRBD1 (6 bases). This CDR3 has 13 residues. CDR1 and CDR2 (germline): MGHDK, SYGVNS. Trimming removed 5 bases from V and 3 bases from J, with 8 bases in between. The CDR3 reads CASSRTDNQPQHF. Here the CDR3 DNA reads TGTGCCAGCAGTCGGACAGACAATCAGCCCCAGCATTTT.

This clone was picked up a small number of times. This chain uses TRBV5-1 with TRBJ1-5, with a weak D call TRBD1 (5 bases). Trimming left V 3 bases short and J 2 bases short, with 9 bases between. From germline, CDR1 is SGHRS and CDR2 YFSETQ. CDR3 length equals 14 residues. The CDR3 nucleotides read TGCGCCAGCAGCTCCGGGACGGGCAATCAGCCCCAGCATTTT. Translation: CASSSGTGNQPQHF.

The chain couples TRBV5-3 to TRBJ1-1; the D is unclear. TRBV5-3 is reported as an ORF; its role is uncertain. The CDR3 length is 13 residues. Trimming removed 0 bases at V and 3 bases at J, with 6 bases between. Here the CDR3 reads CARSLDGDTEAFF. The CDR3 bases are TGTGCCAGAAGCTTGGATGGGGACACTGAAGCTTTCTTT.

The gene calls are TRBV6-1 and TRBJ2-7, with D hard to call. CDR3 size: 13 residues. Trimming left V 3 bases short and J 2 bases short, with 8 bases between. Germline CDR1 MNHNS, CDR2 SASEGT. The CDR3 DNA sequence: TGTGCCAGCAGTGACAGGTGGGCCTACGAGCAGTACTTC. Its translation is CASSDRWAYEQYF.

The count of this clone is one. This rearrangement joins TRBV5-1 to TRBJ1-2, with a possible D match to TRBD1 (5 bases). This CDR3 contains 15 residues. Germline V lookup: CDR1 SGHRS, CDR2 YFSETQ. V was trimmed by 0 bases and J by 8 bases, leaving 17 bases between them. The CDR3 sequence is CASSLDVGASRGYTF. DNA for the CDR3: TGCGCCAGCAGCTTGGATGTAGGGGCCTCGAGAGGCTACACCTTC. Supplemented by reference TRBV5-1 and TRBJ1-2, the full variable domain reads KAGVTQTPRYLIKTRGQQVTLSCSPISGHRSVSWYQQTPGQGLQFLFEYFSETQRNKGNFPGRFSGRQFSNSRSEMNVSTLELGDSALYLCASSLDVGASRGYTFGSGTRLTVV.

This chain uses TRBV11-2 with TRBJ2-2, with D perhaps matching TRBD1 or TRBD2 (5 bases each). The germline V and J ends were trimmed by 0 bases and 7 bases, with 12 bases remaining between them. The germline CDR1 and CDR2 sequences are SGHAT and FQNNGV. The CDR3 is 15 residues long. The CDR3 here is CASSLDGGSNGELFF. CDR3 in DNA: TGTGCCAGCAGCTTAGATGGGGGTTCCAACGGGGAGCTGTTTTTT.

CDR3 nucleotide sequence: TGTGCCAGCAGCGGAACTGTCTATGGCTACACCTTC. Translation: CASSGTVYGYTF. The gene calls are TRBV28 and TRBJ1-2; D is uncertain. Germline V gene sequence: CDR1 MDHEN, CDR2 SYDVKM. The CDR3 spans 12 residues. V lost 6 bases and J lost 4, with 9 bases in between.

This clone was counted a single time. This chain uses TRBV27 with TRBJ1-5; no definite D call. V gave up 5 bases and J gave up 2 bases, with 13 bases separating them. This CDR3 has 15 residues. The V gene's germline CDR1 is MNHEY and CDR2 SMNVEV (reference sequence). The CDR3 DNA follows: TGTGCCAGCAGTCCAATGCCGGAGGGCAATCAGCCCCAGCATTTT. Translated: CASSPMPEGNQPQHF.

CDR3 in amino acids: CSVLAFSTDTQYF. CDR3 coding DNA: TGCAGCGTTCTGGCGTTCAGCACAGATACGCAGTATTTT. The gene calls are TRBV29-1 and TRBJ2-3, with D uncertain. V gave up 5 bases and J gave up 0 bases, with 9 bases separating them. CDR1 SQVTM and CDR2 ANQGSEA come from the germline V gene. The CDR3 spans 13 residues.

The gene calls are TRBV15 and TRBJ1-1, with 7 bases identical to TRBD1. Per germline, CDR1 LNHNV and CDR2 YYDKDF (reference sequence). The CDR3 totals 14 residues. Germline trimming cut 4 bases from V and 4 bases from J; bases unmatched to any gene: 6. CDR3 residues: CATSKDRAGTEAFF. The CDR3 DNA reads TGTGCCACCAGCAAAGACAGGGCTGGCACTGAAGCTTTCTTT.

The CDR3 nucleotides read TGTGCCAGCAGTGCTCGGGATAGCTATGGCTACACCTTC. Translating gives CASSARDSYGYTF. This chain connects TRBV6-5 to TRBJ1-2; D is uncertain. The CDR3 totals 13 residues. Germline loops: CDR1 MNHEY, CDR2 SVGAGI. Deletions cut 5 bases from V and 4 bases from J, with 11 bases between.

This rearrangement joins TRBV4-1 to TRBJ1-6; D is ambiguous. Trimming shortened V by 0 bases and J by 5 bases, and 11 bases separated the two germline ends. Germline V gene sequence: CDR1 MGHRA, CDR2 YSYEKL. There are 16 residues in the CDR3. The CDR3 nucleotides read TGCGCCAGCAGCCAAGAAACGGGGAAGGATAATTCACCCCTCCACTTT. Translation: CASSQETGKDNSPLHF.